The clone carrying this T cell receptor (beta chain) has just a few counts. Its antigen remains unknown. This CDR3 is 11 amino acids long. Per germline, CDR1 SGHRS and CDR2 YFSETQ. Trimming left V 6 bases short and J 5 bases short, with 8 bases between. The whole isolated RNA underwent reverse transcription, so sequencing captured expressed TCRB transcripts. Clones were read by immunoSEQ multiplex PCR, and TCRdb kept only the in-frame ones, dropping some. Of a few hundred thousand clones in the sample, roughly 12% are singletons; the top ten hold 0.0095% to 0.011%. This specimen comes from a study of beta chain features in type 1 diabetes. Study-level information: Sorted cells numbering some 110,000,000 were examined across all samples. Study-wide findings and caveats: Researchers caution that PCR might favor shorter templates, equally among patients and controls. More deletions and fewer insertions at VDJ junctions were found in patients with type 1 diabetes. Among patients with Type 1 diabetes, TCRB CDR3s were moderately but significantly shorter in every one of the four CD4+ subsets.

Sort purity for all populations was recorded as exceeding 98%. The chain employs TRBV5-1 and TRBJ2-5; possibly TRBD2 for D (5 bases). The sample comprised naive CD4+ T cells from blood. The TCR was taken from a woman under 30 with type 1 diabetes. As DNA, the CDR3 is TGCGCCAGCAATCGAGGGGAGACCCAGTACTTC. Protein: CASNRGETQYF.